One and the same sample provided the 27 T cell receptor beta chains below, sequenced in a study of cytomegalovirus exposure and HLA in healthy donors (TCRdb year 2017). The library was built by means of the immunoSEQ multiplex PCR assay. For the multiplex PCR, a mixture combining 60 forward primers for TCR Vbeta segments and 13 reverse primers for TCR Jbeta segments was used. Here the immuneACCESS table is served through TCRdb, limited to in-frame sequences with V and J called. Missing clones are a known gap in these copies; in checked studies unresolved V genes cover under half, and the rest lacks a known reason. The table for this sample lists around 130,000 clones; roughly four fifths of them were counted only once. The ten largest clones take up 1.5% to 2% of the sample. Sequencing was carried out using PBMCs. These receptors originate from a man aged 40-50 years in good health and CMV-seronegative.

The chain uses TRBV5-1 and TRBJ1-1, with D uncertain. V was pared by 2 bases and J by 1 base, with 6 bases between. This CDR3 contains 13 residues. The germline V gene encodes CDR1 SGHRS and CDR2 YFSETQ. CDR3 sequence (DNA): TGCGCCAGCAGCTTCAGTCGGAACACTGAAGCTTTCTTT. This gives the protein CASSFSRNTEAFF.

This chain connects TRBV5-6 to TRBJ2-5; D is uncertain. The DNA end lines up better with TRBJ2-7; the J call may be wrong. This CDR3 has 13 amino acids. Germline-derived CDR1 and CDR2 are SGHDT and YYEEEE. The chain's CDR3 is CASSLTVKYEQYF. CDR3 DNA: TGTGCCAGCAGCTTGACAGTGAAATACGAGCAGTACTTC.

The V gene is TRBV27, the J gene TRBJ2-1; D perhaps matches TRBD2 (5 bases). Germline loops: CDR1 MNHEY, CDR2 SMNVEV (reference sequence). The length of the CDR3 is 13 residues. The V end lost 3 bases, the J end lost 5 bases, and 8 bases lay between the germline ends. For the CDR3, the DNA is TGTGCCAGCAGTTTCTCCGGGGACAATGAGCAGTTCTTC. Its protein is CASSFSGDNEQFF.

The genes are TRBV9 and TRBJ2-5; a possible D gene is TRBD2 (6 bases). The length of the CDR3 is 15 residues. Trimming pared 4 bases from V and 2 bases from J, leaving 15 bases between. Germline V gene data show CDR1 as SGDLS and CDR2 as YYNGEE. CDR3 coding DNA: TGTGCCAGCAGCATCTCCGGGACTGAGCAAGAGACCCAGTACTTC. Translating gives CASSISGTEQETQYF. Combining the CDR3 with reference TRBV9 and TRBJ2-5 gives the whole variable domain DSGVTQTPKHLITATGQRVTLRCSPRSGDLSVYWYQQSLDQGLQFLIQYYNGEERAKGNILERFSAQQFPDLHSELNLSSLELGDSALYFCASSISGTEQETQYFGPGTRLLVL.

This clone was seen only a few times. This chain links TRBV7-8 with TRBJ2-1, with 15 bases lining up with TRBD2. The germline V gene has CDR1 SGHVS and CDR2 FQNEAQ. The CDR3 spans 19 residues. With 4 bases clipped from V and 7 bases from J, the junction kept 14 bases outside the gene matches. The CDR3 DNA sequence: TGTGCCAGCAGCTCCCCTGGACTAGCGGGGGGGCCTTCTCGGAATGAGCAGTTCTTC. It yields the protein CASSSPGLAGGPSRNEQFF. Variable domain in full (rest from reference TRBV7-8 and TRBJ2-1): GAGVSQSPRYKVAKRGQDVALRCDPISGHVSLFWYQQALGQGPEFLTYFQNEAQLDKSGLPSDRFFAERPEGSVSTLKIQRTQQEDSAVYLCASSSPGLAGGPSRNEQFFGPGTRLTVL.

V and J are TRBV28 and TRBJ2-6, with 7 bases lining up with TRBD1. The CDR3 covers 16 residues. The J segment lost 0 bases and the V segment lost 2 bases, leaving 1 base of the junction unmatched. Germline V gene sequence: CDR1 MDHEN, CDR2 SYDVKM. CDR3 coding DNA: TGTGCCAGCAGTTTAACAGGGGTCTCTGGGGCCAACGTCCTGACTTTC. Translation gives CASSLTGVSGANVLTF.

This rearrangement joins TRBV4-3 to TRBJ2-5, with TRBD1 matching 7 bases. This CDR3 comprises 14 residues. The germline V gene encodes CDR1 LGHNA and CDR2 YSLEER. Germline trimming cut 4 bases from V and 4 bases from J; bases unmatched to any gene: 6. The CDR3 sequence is CASSPGGERETQYF. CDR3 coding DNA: TGCGCCAGCAGCCCAGGGGGTGAAAGAGAGACCCAGTACTTC.

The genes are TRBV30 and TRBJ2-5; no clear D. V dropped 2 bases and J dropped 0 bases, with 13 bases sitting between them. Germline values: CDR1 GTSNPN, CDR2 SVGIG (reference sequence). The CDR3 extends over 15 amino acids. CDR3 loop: CAWSNPDTYQETQYF. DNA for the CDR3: TGTGCCTGGAGTAATCCAGACACGTACCAAGAGACCCAGTACTTC.

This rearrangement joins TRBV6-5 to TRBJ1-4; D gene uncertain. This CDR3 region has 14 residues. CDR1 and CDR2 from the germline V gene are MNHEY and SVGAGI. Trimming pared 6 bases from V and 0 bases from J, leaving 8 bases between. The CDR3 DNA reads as TGTGCCAGCAGCGAACTGGCAACTAATGAAAAACTGTTTTTT. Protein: CASSELATNEKLFF.

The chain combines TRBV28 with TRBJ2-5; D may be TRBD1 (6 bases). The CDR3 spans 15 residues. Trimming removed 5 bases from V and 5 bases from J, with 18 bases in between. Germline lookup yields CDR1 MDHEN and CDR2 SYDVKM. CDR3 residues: CASSPNGGQRETQYF. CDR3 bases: TGTGCCAGCAGTCCCAATGGGGGCCAGAGGGAGACCCAGTACTTC. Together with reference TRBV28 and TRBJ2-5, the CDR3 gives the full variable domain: DVKVTQSSRYLVKRTGEKVFLECVQDMDHENMFWYRQDPGLGLRLIYFSYDVKMKEKGDIPEGYSVSREKKERFSLILESASTNQTSMYLCASSPNGGQRETQYFGPGTRLLVL.

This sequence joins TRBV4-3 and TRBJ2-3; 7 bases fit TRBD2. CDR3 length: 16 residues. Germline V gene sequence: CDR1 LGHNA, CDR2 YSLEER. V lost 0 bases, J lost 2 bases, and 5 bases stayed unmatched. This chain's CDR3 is CASSQERLADTDTQYF. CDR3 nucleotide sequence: TGCGCCAGCAGCCAAGAGAGACTAGCCGACACAGATACGCAGTATTTT.

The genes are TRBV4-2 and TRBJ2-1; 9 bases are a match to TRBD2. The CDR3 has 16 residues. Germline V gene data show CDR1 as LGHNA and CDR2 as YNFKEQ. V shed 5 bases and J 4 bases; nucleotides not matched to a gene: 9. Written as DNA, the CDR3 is TGTGCCAGCAGCGCGGGGGGGGGTGGGCCTTACAATGAGCAGTTCTTC. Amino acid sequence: CASSAGGGGPYNEQFF.

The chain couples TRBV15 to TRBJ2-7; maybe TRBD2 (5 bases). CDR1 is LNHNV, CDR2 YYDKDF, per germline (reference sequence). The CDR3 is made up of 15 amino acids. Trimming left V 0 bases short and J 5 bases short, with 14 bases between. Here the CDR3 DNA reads TGTGCCACCAGCAGAGACACTAGTGCTGGAGACGAGCAGTACTTC. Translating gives CATSRDTSAGDEQYF.

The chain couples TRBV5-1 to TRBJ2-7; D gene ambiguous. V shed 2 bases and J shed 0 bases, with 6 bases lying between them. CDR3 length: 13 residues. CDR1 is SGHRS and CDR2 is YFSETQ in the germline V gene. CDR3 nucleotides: TGCGCCAGCAGCTTATTAGCCTCCTACGAGCAGTACTTC. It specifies CASSLLASYEQYF.

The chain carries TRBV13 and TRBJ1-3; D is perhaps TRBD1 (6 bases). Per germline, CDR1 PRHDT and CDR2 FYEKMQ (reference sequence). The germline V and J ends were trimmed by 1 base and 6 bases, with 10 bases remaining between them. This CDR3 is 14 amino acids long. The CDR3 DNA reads TGTGCCAGCAGCTTAGCAGGGGTTGAAAACACCATATATTTT. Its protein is CASSLAGVENTIYF.

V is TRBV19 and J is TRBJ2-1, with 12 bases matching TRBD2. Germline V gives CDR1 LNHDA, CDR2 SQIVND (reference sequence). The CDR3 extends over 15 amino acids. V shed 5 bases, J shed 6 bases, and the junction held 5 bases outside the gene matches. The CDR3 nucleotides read TGTGCCAGTAGTGGAACTAGCGGGGGGACCAATGAGCAGTTCTTC. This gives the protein CASSGTSGGTNEQFF.

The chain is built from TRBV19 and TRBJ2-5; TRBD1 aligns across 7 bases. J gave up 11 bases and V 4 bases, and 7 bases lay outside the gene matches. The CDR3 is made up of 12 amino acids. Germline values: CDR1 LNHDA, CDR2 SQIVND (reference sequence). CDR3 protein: CASSTRQGWQYF. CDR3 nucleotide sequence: TGTGCCAGTAGTACCCGACAGGGTTGGCAGTACTTC. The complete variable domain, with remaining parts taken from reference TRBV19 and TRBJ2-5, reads DGGITQSPKYLFRKEGQNVTLSCEQNLNHDAMYWYRQDPGQGLRLIYYSQIVNDFQKGDIAEGYSVSREKKESFPLTVTSAQKNPTAFYLCASSTRQGWQYFGPGTRLLVL.

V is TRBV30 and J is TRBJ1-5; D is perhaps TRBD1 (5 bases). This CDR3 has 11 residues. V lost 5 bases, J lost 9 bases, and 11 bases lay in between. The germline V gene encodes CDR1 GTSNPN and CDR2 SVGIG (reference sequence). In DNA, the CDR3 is TGTGCCTGGGGCGGGGGAGCGCCCCAGCATTTT. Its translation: CAWGGGAPQHF.

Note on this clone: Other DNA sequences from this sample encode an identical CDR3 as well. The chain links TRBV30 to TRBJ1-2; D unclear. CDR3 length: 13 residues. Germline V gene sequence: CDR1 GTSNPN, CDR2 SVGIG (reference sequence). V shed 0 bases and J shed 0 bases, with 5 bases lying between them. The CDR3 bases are TGTGCCTGGAGTGTAGAGGCTAACTATGGCTACACCTTC. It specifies CAWSVEANYGYTF.

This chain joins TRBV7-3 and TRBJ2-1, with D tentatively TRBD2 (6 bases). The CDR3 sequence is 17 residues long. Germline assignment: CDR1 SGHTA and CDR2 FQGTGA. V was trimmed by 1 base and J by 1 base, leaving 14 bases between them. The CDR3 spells CASSLRAGRGSYNEQFF. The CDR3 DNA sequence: TGTGCCAGCAGCTTAAGGGCGGGGAGAGGGTCCTACAATGAGCAGTTCTTC.

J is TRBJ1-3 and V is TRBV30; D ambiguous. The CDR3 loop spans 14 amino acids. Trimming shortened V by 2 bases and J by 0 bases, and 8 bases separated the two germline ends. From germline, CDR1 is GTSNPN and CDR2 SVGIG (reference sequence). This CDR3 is CAWSTGGSGNTIYF. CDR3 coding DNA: TGTGCCTGGAGTACCGGAGGCTCTGGAAACACCATATATTTT.

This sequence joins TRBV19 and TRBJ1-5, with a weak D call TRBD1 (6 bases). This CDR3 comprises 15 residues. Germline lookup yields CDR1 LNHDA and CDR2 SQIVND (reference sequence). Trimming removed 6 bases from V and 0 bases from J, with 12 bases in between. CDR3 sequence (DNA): TGTGCCAGTAGACCCGGACAGAATAGCAATCAGCCCCAGCATTTT. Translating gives CASRPGQNSNQPQHF.

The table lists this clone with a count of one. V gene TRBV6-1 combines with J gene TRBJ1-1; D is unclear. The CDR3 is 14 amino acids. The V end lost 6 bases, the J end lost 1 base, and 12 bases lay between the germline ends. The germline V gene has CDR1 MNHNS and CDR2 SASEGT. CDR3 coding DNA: TGTGCCAGCAGCCCTGGTTCAGGGAACACTGAAGCTTTCTTT. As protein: CASSPGSGNTEAFF.

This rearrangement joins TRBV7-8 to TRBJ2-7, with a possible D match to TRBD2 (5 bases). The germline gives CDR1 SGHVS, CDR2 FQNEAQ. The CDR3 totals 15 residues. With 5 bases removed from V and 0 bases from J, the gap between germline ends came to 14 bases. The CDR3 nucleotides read TGTGCCAGCAGCCCAGGACTGGCCTCCTCCTACGAGCAGTACTTC. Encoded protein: CASSPGLASSYEQYF.

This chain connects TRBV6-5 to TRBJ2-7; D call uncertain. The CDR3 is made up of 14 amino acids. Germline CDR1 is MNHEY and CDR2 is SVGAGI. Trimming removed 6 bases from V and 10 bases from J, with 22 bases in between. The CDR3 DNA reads TGTGCCAGCAGAACAGAAATGCCTCCTTACGGACAGTACTTC. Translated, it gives CASRTEMPPYGQYF.

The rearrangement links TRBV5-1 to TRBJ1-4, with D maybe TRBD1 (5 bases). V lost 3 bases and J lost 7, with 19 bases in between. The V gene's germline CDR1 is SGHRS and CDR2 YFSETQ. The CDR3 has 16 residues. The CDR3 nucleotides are TGCGCCAGCAGCTCGGGACTAGGGGTGTCGGCTGAAAAACTGTTTTTT. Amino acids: CASSSGLGVSAEKLFF.

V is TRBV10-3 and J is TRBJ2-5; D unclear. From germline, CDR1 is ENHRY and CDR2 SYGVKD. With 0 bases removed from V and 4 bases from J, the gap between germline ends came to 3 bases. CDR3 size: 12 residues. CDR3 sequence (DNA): TGTGCCATCAGTGAGTCGAGAGAGACCCAGTACTTC. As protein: CAISESRETQYF.